These 4 T cell receptor beta chains came from one sample sequenced in a study of T cell changes during pregnancy in multiple sclerosis. Clones were read by immunoSEQ multiplex PCR, and TCRdb kept only the in-frame ones, dropping some. The sample gives tens of thousands of clones, 90% of which show up once; 5.4% is in the top ten. The sample was peripheral blood, taken in the third trimester of pregnancy. These receptors originate from a female donor in good health, enrolled as a control in a pregnancy study.

The chain uses TRBV10-1 and TRBJ1-1; no definite D call. Germline V lookup: CDR1 WNHNN, CDR2 SYGVQD (reference sequence). The CDR3 runs to 14 residues. V was trimmed by 2 bases and J by 5 bases, leaving 12 bases between them. This CDR3 is CASSELLGRTEAFF. The CDR3 DNA reads as TGCGCCAGCAGTGAGCTGTTAGGGAGGACTGAAGCTTTCTTT.

The chain is built from TRBV5-5 and TRBJ1-5, with TRBD1 matching 8 bases. Looked up from germline, CDR1 is SGHKS and CDR2 is YYEKEE (reference sequence). CDR3 size: 14 residues. The V gene end was trimmed by 0 bases and the J gene end by 6 bases; junction bases not matched to a gene: 2. CDR3 nucleotide sequence: TGTGCCAGCAGCTTGGCACAGGGGGGTCAGCCCCAGCATTTT. Its protein product is CASSLAQGGQPQHF. The full variable domain, with the rest looked up from reference TRBV5-5 and TRBJ1-5, is DAGVTQSPTHLIKTRGQQVTLRCSPISGHKSVSWYQQVLGQGPQFIFQYYEKEERGRGNFPDRFSARQFPNYSSELNVNALLLGDSALYLCASSLAQGGQPQHFGDGTRLSIL.

The chain links TRBV7-6 to TRBJ2-3, with D hard to call. The CDR3 is 15 amino acids. The V gene's germline CDR1 is SGHVS and CDR2 FNYEAQ. V lost 1 base and J lost 4, with 12 bases in between. The CDR3 protein is CASSLGASLADTQYF. The CDR3 DNA reads TGTGCCAGCAGCTTAGGGGCGAGTTTAGCAGATACGCAGTATTTT.

This clone appeared a single time. This chain connects TRBV6-5 to TRBJ1-1, with unresolved D. From germline, CDR1 is MNHEY and CDR2 SVGAGI. V was clipped by 2 bases and J by 7 bases, with 8 bases between them. The CDR3 consists of 12 residues. CDR3 in DNA: TGTGCCAGCAGTTACAAAGAGAGTGAAGCTTTCTTT. Its translation is CASSYKESEAFF.